The source of this T cell receptor (beta chain) is a study of cytomegalovirus exposure and HLA in healthy donors. Study-level background: The approximately 120 validation repertoires were produced on the same platform as the 500 to 800 repertoires of the first cohort. This was reported in a later analysis.

Study-level findings and limits: The dataset shows that most TCR sequences were rare, while some public TCRs occurred in many donors. The classifier was said to identify cytomegalovirus status with high specificity and sensitivity.

A remark on this clone: Its antigen is not known.

Looked up from germline, CDR1 is MNHEY and CDR2 is SVGAGI. This CDR3 contains 14 residues. V lost 0 bases, J lost 6 bases, and 9 bases lay in between. TCRdb's table, derived via immunoSEQ multiplex PCR, lists solely in-frame clones and lacks some. This table has about 160,000 clones, 86% appearing once. The chain carries TRBV6-5 and TRBJ1-5; D ambiguous. This TCR came from a woman aged 25 to 45 in good health and CMV-seronegative. The sequencing input was PBMCs. CDR3 residues: CASSYSRGFQPQHF. CDR3 bases: TGTGCCAGCAGTTACTCACGGGGTTTTCAGCCCCAGCATTTT.